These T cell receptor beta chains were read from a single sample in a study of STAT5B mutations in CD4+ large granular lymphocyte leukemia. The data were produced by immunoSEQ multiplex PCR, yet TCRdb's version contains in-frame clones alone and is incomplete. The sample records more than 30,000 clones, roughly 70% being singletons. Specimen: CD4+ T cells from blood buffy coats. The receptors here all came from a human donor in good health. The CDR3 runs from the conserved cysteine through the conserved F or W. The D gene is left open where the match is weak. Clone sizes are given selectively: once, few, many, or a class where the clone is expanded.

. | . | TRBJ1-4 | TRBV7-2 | CASSPAVMGTNEKLFF | TGTGCCAGCAGCCCCGCAGTAATGGGGACTAATGAAAAACTGTTTTTT
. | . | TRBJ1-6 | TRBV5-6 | CASGGGMVSSPLHF | TGTGCCAGTGGGGGGGGGATGGTGAGTTCACCCCTCCACTTT
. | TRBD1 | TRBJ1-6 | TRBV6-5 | CASSYSGQVNKSPLHF | TGTGCCAGCAGTTACTCGGGACAGGTCAACAAATCACCCCTCCACTTT
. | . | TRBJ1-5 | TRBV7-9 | CASSLEGGNQPQHF | TGTGCCAGCAGCTTAGAAGGTGGCAATCAGCCCCAGCATTTT
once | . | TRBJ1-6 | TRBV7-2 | CASSLPGIYNSPLHF | TGTGCCAGCAGCCTTCCGGGGATCTATAATTCACCCCTCCACTTT
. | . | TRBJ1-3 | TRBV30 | CAWSAHSAGNTIYF | TGTGCCTGGAGTGCCCATAGCGCGGGAAACACCATATATTTT
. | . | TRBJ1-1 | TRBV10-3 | CAISESPAPGTEAFF | TGTGCCATCAGTGAGTCTCCCGCGCCCGGCACTGAAGCTTTCTTT
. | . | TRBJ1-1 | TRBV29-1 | CSVEYSGIVGAFF | TGCAGCGTTGAATACTCAGGGATCGTGGGAGCTTTCTTT
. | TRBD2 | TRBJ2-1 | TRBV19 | CASSNLAGGNGRFF | TGTGCCAGTAGTAACCTAGCGGGGGGGAACGGGAGGTTCTTC
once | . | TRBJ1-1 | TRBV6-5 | CASRRTGAEAFF | TGTGCCAGCAGGCGGACGGGGGCTGAAGCTTTCTTT
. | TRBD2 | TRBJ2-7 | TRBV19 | CASRPAAGDYEQYF | TGTGCCAGTAGACCAGCAGCGGGGGACTACGAGCAGTACTTC
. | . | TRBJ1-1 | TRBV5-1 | CASSLGGQDRGTEAFF | TGCGCCAGCAGCTTGGGGGGGCAGGACCGGGGGACTGAAGCTTTCTTT
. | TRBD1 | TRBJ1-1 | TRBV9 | CASSVGGQALNTEAFF | TGTGCCAGCAGCGTAGGTGGACAGGCCCTAAACACTGAAGCTTTCTTT
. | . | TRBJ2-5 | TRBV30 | CAWSLTGSKVQYF | TGTGCCTGGAGTCTTACCGGGAGCAAGGTCCAGTACTTC
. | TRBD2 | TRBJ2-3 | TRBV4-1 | CASSQGITPSGGPDTQYF | TGCGCCAGCAGCCAAGGCATTACGCCTAGCGGGGGGCCCGATACGCAGTATTTT
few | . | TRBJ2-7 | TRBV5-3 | CARSSTTGTDEQYF | TGTGCCAGAAGCTCTACGACAGGGACTGACGAGCAGTACTTC
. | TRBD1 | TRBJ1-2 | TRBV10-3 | CAIDRGQGYGYTF | TGTGCCATCGACCGGGGACAGGGCTATGGCTACACCTTC
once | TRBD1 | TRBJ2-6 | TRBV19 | CASSEQGGANVLTF | TGTGCCAGTAGTGAACAGGGGGGTGCCAACGTCCTGACTTTC
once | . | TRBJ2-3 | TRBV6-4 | CASSDSIDSRTGTQYF | TGTGCCAGCAGTGACTCTATTGACAGCCGGACCGGAACGCAGTATTTT
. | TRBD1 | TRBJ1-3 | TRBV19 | CASRGTGSENTIYF | TGTGCCAGTAGGGGGACAGGGTCGGAAAACACCATATATTTT
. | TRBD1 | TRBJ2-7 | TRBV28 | CASGNLGTGAYEQYF | TGTGCCAGCGGGAACCTCGGGACAGGGGCCTACGAGCAGTACTTC
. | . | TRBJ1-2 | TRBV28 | CASGNAGGPTNGYTF | TGTGCCAGCGGTAACGCCGGGGGACCCACGAACGGCTACACCTTC
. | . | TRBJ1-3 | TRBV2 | CASRGTPSSGNTIYF | TGTGCCAGCAGAGGCACCCCGAGCTCTGGAAACACCATATATTTT
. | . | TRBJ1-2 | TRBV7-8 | CASSPPEGDYGYTF | TGTGCCAGCAGCCCCCCCGAGGGAGACTATGGCTACACCTTC
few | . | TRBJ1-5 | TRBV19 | CASSIDSSNQPQHF | TGTGCCAGTAGTATAGACAGTAGCAATCAGCCCCAGCATTTT
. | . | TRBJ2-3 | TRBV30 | CAWSSWDGSTDTQYF | TGTGCCTGGAGCTCCTGGGACGGTAGCACAGATACGCAGTATTTT
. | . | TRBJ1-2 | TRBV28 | CASSLWEANYGYTF | TGTGCCAGCAGTTTATGGGAGGCTAACTATGGCTACACCTTC
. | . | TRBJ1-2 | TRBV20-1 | CSAGAGGYTF | TGCAGTGCTGGGGCAGGGGGCTACACCTTC
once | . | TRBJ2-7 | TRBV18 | CASSPRGIDEQYF | TGTGCCAGCTCACCCAGGGGAATCGACGAGCAGTACTTC
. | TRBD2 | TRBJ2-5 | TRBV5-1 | CASSLAGGRETQYF | TGCGCCAGCAGCTTAGCGGGGGGGCGAGAGACCCAGTACTTC
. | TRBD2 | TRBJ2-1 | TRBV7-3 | CASSLASGGPRDEQFF | TGTGCCAGCAGCTTAGCTAGCGGGGGGCCGCGGGATGAGCAGTTCTTC
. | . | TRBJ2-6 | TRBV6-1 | CASSGASGANVLTF | TGTGCCAGCAGTGGGGCCTCTGGGGCCAACGTCCTGACTTTC
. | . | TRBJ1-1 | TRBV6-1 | CASRSGQDTEAFF | TGTGCCAGCCGATCCGGGCAGGACACTGAAGCTTTCTTT
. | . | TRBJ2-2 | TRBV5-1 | CASRPDSDGELFF | TGCGCCAGCAGACCGGACAGTGACGGGGAGCTGTTTTTT
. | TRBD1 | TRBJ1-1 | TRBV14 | CASSPVEGAMVEAFF | TGTGCCAGCAGCCCCGTTGAGGGGGCGATGGTTGAAGCTTTCTTT
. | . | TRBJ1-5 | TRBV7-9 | CASSLGSRYQPQHF | TGTGCCAGCAGCTTAGGGTCTAGATATCAGCCCCAGCATTTT
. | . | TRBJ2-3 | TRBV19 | CASSPRTETDTQYF | TGTGCCAGTAGTCCGCGGACAGAAACAGATACGCAGTATTTT
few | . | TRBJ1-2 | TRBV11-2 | CASSPGRGRYGYTF | TGTGCCAGCAGCCCAGGGAGGGGTCGGTATGGCTACACCTTC
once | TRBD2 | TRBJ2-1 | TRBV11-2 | CASRPLSGGAGNEQFF | TGTGCCAGCAGGCCCCTCAGCGGGGGGGCGGGTAATGAGCAGTTCTTC
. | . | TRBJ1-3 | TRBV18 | CASSPASSGNTIYF | TGTGCCAGCTCACCGGCTAGCTCTGGAAACACCATATATTTT
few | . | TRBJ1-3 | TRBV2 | CASSEARRVSGNTIYF | TGTGCCAGCAGTGAAGCGCGGAGAGTCTCTGGAAACACCATATATTTT
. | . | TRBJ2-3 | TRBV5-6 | CASSLQTDTQYF | TGTGCCAGCAGCTTACAAACAGATACGCAGTATTTT
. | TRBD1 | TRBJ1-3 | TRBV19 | CASSIWGQGALGNTIYF | TGTGCCAGTAGTATCTGGGGACAGGGGGCGCTTGGAAACACCATATATTTT
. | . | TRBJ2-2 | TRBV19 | CASSNQGSGELFF | TGTGCCAGTAGTAACCAGGGTTCCGGGGAGCTGTTTTTT
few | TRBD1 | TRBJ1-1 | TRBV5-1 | CASSFIGTANTEAFF | TGCGCCAGCAGCTTTATTGGGACAGCCAACACTGAAGCTTTCTTT
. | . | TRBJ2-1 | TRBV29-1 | CSVGFPSLEQFF | TGCAGCGTTGGTTTCCCCTCCCTTGAGCAGTTCTTC
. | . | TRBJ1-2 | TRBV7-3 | CASSLTGGENYGYTF | TGTGCCAGCAGCTTAACGGGCGGCGAAAACTATGGCTACACCTTC
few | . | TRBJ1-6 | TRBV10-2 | CASSTPGDSPLHF | TGCGCCAGCAGTACGCCTGGGGATTCACCCCTCCACTTT
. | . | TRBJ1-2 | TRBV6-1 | CASSEDGGVNYGYTF | TGTGCCAGCAGTGAAGACGGCGGGGTTAACTATGGCTACACCTTC
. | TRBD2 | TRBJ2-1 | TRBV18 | CASSLSPSGGNEQFF | TGTGCCAGCTCCCTGTCTCCTAGCGGGGGTAATGAGCAGTTCTTC
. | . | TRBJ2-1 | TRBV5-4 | CASSPGGTTTLEQFF | TGTGCCAGCAGCCCAGGGGGGACTACCACGCTTGAGCAGTTCTTC
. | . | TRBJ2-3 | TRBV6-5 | CASRYSGTPAGDTQYF | TGTGCCAGCAGGTACTCCGGGACCCCAGCAGGTGATACGCAGTATTTT
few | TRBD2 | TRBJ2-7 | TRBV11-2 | CASSPLWTSGYEQYF | TGTGCCAGCAGCCCCCTCTGGACTAGCGGCTACGAGCAGTACTTC
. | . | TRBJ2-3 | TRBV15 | CATSRDPNTDTQYF | TGTGCCACCAGCAGAGATCCTAACACAGATACGCAGTATTTT
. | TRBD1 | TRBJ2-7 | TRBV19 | CASSILGQGRYEQYF | TGTGCCAGTAGTATCCTAGGACAGGGAAGGTACGAGCAGTACTTC
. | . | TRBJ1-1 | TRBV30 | CAWSVNRWAFF | TGTGCCTGGAGTGTTAACAGGTGGGCTTTCTTT
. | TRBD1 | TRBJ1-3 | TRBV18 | CASSLTGVGNTIYF | TGTGCCAGCTCACTAACAGGGGTCGGAAACACCATATATTTT
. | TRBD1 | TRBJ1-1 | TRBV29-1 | CSVTTGGSAEAFF | TGCAGCGTGACAACAGGGGGTAGTGCTGAAGCTTTCTTT